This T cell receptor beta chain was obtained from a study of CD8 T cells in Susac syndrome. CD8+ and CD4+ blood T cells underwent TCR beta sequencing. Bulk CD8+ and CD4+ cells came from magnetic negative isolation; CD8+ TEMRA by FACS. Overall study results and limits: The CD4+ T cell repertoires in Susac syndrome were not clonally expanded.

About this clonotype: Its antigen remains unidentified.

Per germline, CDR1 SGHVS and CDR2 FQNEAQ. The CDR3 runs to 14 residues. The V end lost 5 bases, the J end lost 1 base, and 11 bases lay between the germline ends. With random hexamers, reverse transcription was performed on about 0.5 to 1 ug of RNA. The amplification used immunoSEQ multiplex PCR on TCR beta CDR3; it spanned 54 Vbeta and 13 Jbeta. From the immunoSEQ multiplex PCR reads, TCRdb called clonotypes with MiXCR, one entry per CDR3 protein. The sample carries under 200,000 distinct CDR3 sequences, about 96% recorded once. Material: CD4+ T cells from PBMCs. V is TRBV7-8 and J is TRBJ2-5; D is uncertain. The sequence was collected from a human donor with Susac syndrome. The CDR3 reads CASSGSRFQETQYF. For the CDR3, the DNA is TGTGCCAGCAGCGGATCACGATTCCAAGAGACCCAGTACTTC.